The next 30 T cell receptor beta chains were all read from a single sample in a study of beta chain features in type 1 diabetes. Study-level results: Across all four CD4+ subsets, people with type 1 diabetes showed modestly shorter TCRB CDR3s.

These TCRs are of unknown antigen specificity. Expressed TCRB transcripts were sequenced after all isolated RNA was converted to cDNA. Method: immunoSEQ multiplex PCR; TCRdb's copy keeps in-frame clones and lacks some. The sample lists under 350,000 clones, roughly a quarter occurring once. The sequencing input was naive CD4+ T cells from blood. Every receptor here comes from a woman under 40 with type 1 diabetes.

This clone occurred a few times. The chain uses TRBV30 and TRBJ2-7; 7 bases are shared with TRBD2. Looked up from germline, CDR1 is GTSNPN and CDR2 is SVGIG (reference sequence). The CDR3 contains 15 residues. The J segment lost 6 bases and the V segment lost 1 base, leaving 12 bases of the junction unmatched. CDR3 loop: CAWSGGLEPDFEQYF. The CDR3 DNA is TGTGCCTGGAGTGGCGGACTAGAGCCAGATTTCGAGCAGTACTTC.

The DNA of the CDR3 is TGTTCGCTAGCGAACTCCTACGAGCAGTACTTC. Amino acids: CSLANSYEQYF. The V gene is TRBV30, the J gene TRBJ2-7, with a possible D match to TRBD2 (6 bases). The germline V gene has CDR1 GTSNPN and CDR2 SVGIG (reference sequence). The CDR3 has 11 residues.

This chain uses TRBV5-1 with TRBJ1-3; D is perhaps TRBD1 (6 bases). The CDR3 is 16 residues long. V lost 4 bases and J 1 base, leaving 15 bases between the germline ends. Germline-derived CDR1 and CDR2 are SGHRS and YFSETQ. For the CDR3, the DNA is TGCGCCAGCAGCGTTACCGGACAGTTTTCTGGAAACACCATATATTTT. This codes for CASSVTGQFSGNTIYF.

V is TRBV5-1 and J is TRBJ2-2; weak D call: TRBD2 (6 bases). Between the trimmed V and J ends, which lost 5 bases and 8 bases, there was a span of 16 bases. Germline V gene data show CDR1 as SGHRS and CDR2 as YFSETQ. This CDR3 comprises 14 residues. The CDR3 is CASRERAGMGELFF. The DNA for the CDR3 is TGCGCCAGCAGGGAGCGGGCCGGCATGGGGGAGCTGTTTTTT.

This clone was observed a handful of times. The chain couples TRBV9 to TRBJ1-1; possible D gene TRBD1, 6 bases. This CDR3 comprises 14 residues. V was trimmed by 4 bases and J by 1 base, leaving 11 bases between them. Looked up from germline, CDR1 is SGDLS and CDR2 is YYNGEE. CDR3 amino acids: CASSIQGQNTEAFF. In nucleotides, the CDR3 is TGTGCCAGCAGCATTCAGGGGCAGAACACTGAAGCTTTCTTT.

This clone occurred a few times. V usage is TRBV29-1 and J usage is TRBJ1-1; D may be TRBD1 (5 bases). Germline assignment: CDR1 SQVTM and CDR2 ANQGSEA. The CDR3 length is 12 residues. Between the trimmed V and J ends, which lost 4 bases and 7 bases, there was a span of 13 bases. CDR3 sequence: CSVGGGLNEAFF. The CDR3 DNA follows: TGCAGCGTTGGGGGGGGACTGAATGAAGCTTTCTTT.

For this clone: Other DNA sequences within the sample encode an identical CDR3. V gene TRBV18 combines with J gene TRBJ2-5; tentative D call: TRBD1 (6 bases). With 0 bases removed from V and 2 bases from J, the gap between germline ends came to 7 bases. This CDR3 spans 14 amino acids. Germline V gene lookup returns CDR1 KGHSH and CDR2 LQKENI. The CDR3 sequence: CASSPPGQQETQYF. The CDR3 region has the DNA TGTGCCAGCTCACCACCCGGACAGCAAGAGACCCAGTACTTC.

V usage is TRBV7-9 and J usage is TRBJ2-1, with D maybe TRBD1 (6 bases). In germline, CDR1 is SEHNR, CDR2 FQNEAQ (reference sequence). V was trimmed by 5 bases and J by 9 bases, leaving 17 bases between them. This CDR3 has 14 residues. The DNA of the CDR3 is TGTGCCAGCAGCCCTTTTACAGGGATTAGTGAGCAGTTCTTC. Protein: CASSPFTGISEQFF.

The CDR3 nucleotides are TGTGCCTGGAGTTTCCAGGGGGTTCGAGCTTTCTTT. Residues: CAWSFQGVRAFF. The chain uses TRBV30 and TRBJ1-1, with 7 bases identical to TRBD1. The V segment lost 2 bases and the J segment 10 bases; nucleotides outside the gene matches: 7. From germline, CDR1 is GTSNPN and CDR2 SVGIG (reference sequence). The CDR3 is 12 amino acids.

This chain joins TRBV9 and TRBJ2-7; 8 nucleotides align to TRBD1. Per the germline V gene, CDR1 is SGDLS and CDR2 is YYNGEE. Trimming removed 5 bases from V and 0 bases from J; junction bases left unmatched: 4. The CDR3 is 14 residues long. This CDR3 reads CASSRDRSSYEQYF. The CDR3 coding sequence is TGTGCCAGCAGTCGGGACAGGAGCTCCTACGAGCAGTACTTC.

This clone was seen a few times. The chain uses TRBV4-1 and TRBJ2-1; maybe TRBD1 (5 bases). Germline CDR1 is MGHRA and CDR2 is YSYEKL. With 5 bases removed from V and 1 base from J, the gap between germline ends came to 18 bases. The CDR3 has 17 residues. CDR3 residues: CASSTPRGRTSYNEQFF. CDR3 DNA: TGCGCCAGCAGCACACCTAGAGGCAGGACATCCTACAATGAGCAGTTCTTC.

The CDR3 sequence: CASSQVDRTYEQYF. The DNA of the CDR3 is TGCGCCAGCAGCCAAGTGGACAGGACCTACGAGCAGTACTTC. The chain is built from TRBV4-1 and TRBJ2-7, with 7 bases that match TRBD1. V shed 1 base, J shed 2 bases, and the junction held 2 bases outside the gene matches. Germline V lookup: CDR1 MGHRA, CDR2 YSYEKL. The CDR3 covers 14 residues.

The chain is built from TRBV29-1 and TRBJ2-2; the match to TRBD2 covers 8 bases. The V segment lost 7 bases and the J segment 0 bases; nucleotides outside the gene matches: 16. This CDR3 is 18 amino acids long. Germline CDR1 and CDR2: SQVTM and ANQGSEA. The CDR3 loop is CSASVASGPLSNTGELFF. CDR3 nucleotide sequence: TGCAGCGCTTCTGTGGCTAGCGGGCCACTTTCGAACACCGGGGAGCTGTTTTTT.

This clone was found a few times. The genes are TRBV2 and TRBJ2-5; the D gene is possibly TRBD2 (5 bases). V was cut by 4 bases and J by 1 base, with 10 bases left in between. Looked up from germline, CDR1 is SNHLY and CDR2 is FYNNEI. The CDR3 runs to 14 residues. The CDR3 loop reads CASSVERSQETQYF. Here the CDR3 DNA reads TGTGCCAGCAGTGTGGAGCGGAGCCAAGAGACCCAGTACTTC.

This clone was observed a handful of times. This chain links TRBV9 with TRBJ2-1, with 14 bases matching TRBD2. Germline V lookup: CDR1 SGDLS, CDR2 YYNGEE. J was trimmed by 7 bases and V by 4 bases; bases with no gene match: 13. This CDR3 contains 18 residues. The CDR3 nucleotides are TGTGCCAGCAGCACCGGGACTAGCGGGAGCTACCTCGGGAATGAGCAGTTCTTC. Encoded protein: CASSTGTSGSYLGNEQFF.

The table lists this clone with a few counts. The chain is built from TRBV7-2 and TRBJ1-2, with D unclear. The germline V gene has CDR1 SGHTA and CDR2 FQGNSA. V shed 4 bases and J shed 13 bases, with 13 bases lying between them. This CDR3 contains 11 residues. CDR3 sequence: CASSSFYAGTF. The CDR3 nucleotides read TGTGCCAGCAGCTCCTTTTACGCGGGCACCTTC.

This clone was observed a handful of times. The rearrangement uses TRBV7-2 and TRBJ1-1; possible D gene TRBD1, 6 bases. CDR1 SGHTA and CDR2 FQGNSA come from the germline V gene. This CDR3 is built from 12 residues. The V and J ends lost 4 bases and 11 bases respectively, with 14 bases between them. CDR3 amino acids: CASSWTVGRAFF. The CDR3 bases are TGTGCCAGCAGCTGGACAGTAGGTCGGGCTTTCTTT.

This clone showed up just a few times. The chain has TRBV6-6 and TRBJ1-1; D perhaps matches TRBD1 (6 bases). Trimming took 7 bases from V and 8 from J, leaving 14 bases between them. Germline V gene data show CDR1 as MNHNY and CDR2 as SVGAGI (reference sequence). This CDR3 is 12 amino acids long. DNA for the CDR3: TGTGCCAGCACCTATCTGGACAGAGAAGCTTTCTTT. Residues: CASTYLDREAFF.

Only a few counts were recorded for this clone. This chain uses TRBV29-1 with TRBJ2-7, with 7 bases aligning to TRBD2. V dropped 6 bases and J dropped 5; count of bases not matched to a gene: 10. Germline CDR1 reads SQVTM; CDR2 reads ANQGSEA. The CDR3 has 13 amino acids. The CDR3 nucleotides read TGCAGCGTAGCGGGACTCGGAACGAACGAGCAGTACTTC. This encodes CSVAGLGTNEQYF.

This clone was seen more than once but under ten times. DNA of the CDR3: TGTGCCAGCGACTACGCAGGCAGGGAAAAACTGTTTTTT. It codes for CASDYAGREKLFF. The chain carries TRBV7-9 and TRBJ1-4; D ambiguous. The CDR3 is made up of 13 amino acids. Germline lookup yields CDR1 SEHNR and CDR2 FQNEAQ (reference sequence). Trimming pared 8 bases from V and 8 bases from J, leaving 15 bases between.

V is TRBV12-5 and J is TRBJ2-2; D remains ambiguous. CDR3 size: 13 residues. CDR1 LGHNT and CDR2 FRNRAP come from the germline V gene. V was pared by 2 bases and J by 5 bases, with 6 bases between. The CDR3 protein is CASGLTGTGELFF. The CDR3 DNA reads as TGTGCTAGTGGTTTGACCGGGACCGGGGAGCTGTTTTTT.

This chain uses TRBV27 with TRBJ2-7; 8 bases match TRBD1. CDR1 and CDR2 (germline): MNHEY, SMNVEV (reference sequence). This CDR3 has 13 residues. The trim removed 6 bases at V and 3 bases at J, leaving 4 bases unmatched. The CDR3 nucleotides read TGTGCCAGCAGGCTTACAGGGGGCTACGAGCAGTACTTC. Amino acids: CASRLTGGYEQYF.

Remarks on this clone: A read error may produce the germline difference seen at one junction end. The chain has TRBV30 and TRBJ1-4; D perhaps matches TRBD1 (5 bases). Germline loops: CDR1 GTSNPN, CDR2 SVGIG (reference sequence). The CDR3 sequence is 13 residues long. The CDR3, as DNA: TGTGCCTCCAAAGGCGGGGCTAACGAAAAACTGTTTTTT. It translates to CASKGGANEKLFF. Based on the CDR3 plus reference TRBV30 and TRBJ1-4, the full variable domain is SQTIHQWPATLVQPVGSPLSLECTVEGTSNPNLYWYRQAAGRGLQLLFYSVGIGQISSEVPQNLSASRPQDRQFILSSKKLLLSDSGFYLCASKGGANEKLFFGSGTQLSVL.

The chain employs TRBV18 and TRBJ2-1, with TRBD2 matching over 9 bases. The CDR3 consists of 15 residues. Germline values: CDR1 KGHSH, CDR2 LQKENI. The V and J ends lost 3 bases and 0 bases, in that order; junction bases with no gene match: 0. CDR3 sequence (DNA): TGTGCCAGCTCACCGGGACTAGCCTCCTACAATGAGCAGTTCTTC. As protein: CASSPGLASYNEQFF.

J is TRBJ2-1 and V is TRBV5-1; perhaps TRBD1 as D (5 bases). Trimming stripped 3 bases from V and 4 bases from J, with 8 bases between. Germline lookup yields CDR1 SGHRS and CDR2 YFSETQ. The CDR3 extends over 13 amino acids. For the CDR3, the DNA is TGCGCCAGCAGCTCGGACATTTACAATGAGCAGTTCTTC. Protein product: CASSSDIYNEQFF.

The chain links TRBV27 to TRBJ2-1; a weak D match, TRBD1 (6 bases). Per the germline V gene, CDR1 is MNHEY and CDR2 is SMNVEV (reference sequence). Trimming shortened V by 3 bases and J by 3 bases, and 9 bases separated the two germline ends. The CDR3 consists of 14 residues. CDR3: CASSLNRVYNEQFF. The CDR3 coding sequence is TGTGCCAGCAGTTTGAACAGGGTCTACAATGAGCAGTTCTTC.

This clone was picked up a small number of times. The rearrangement links TRBV5-4 to TRBJ2-5; no reliable D call. This CDR3 contains 13 residues. Germline V gives CDR1 SGHNT, CDR2 YYREEE (reference sequence). Deletions cut 1 base from V and 2 bases from J, with 6 bases between. CDR3 bases: TGTGCCAGCAGCTTGCCACTACAAGAGACCCAGTACTTC. Translation gives CASSLPLQETQYF.

The V and J genes are TRBV2 and TRBJ2-1; D not certain. The V gene lost 4 bases and the J gene lost 6 bases, with 4 bases spanning the gap. The CDR3 is made up of 11 amino acids. Germline V CDR1 and CDR2: SNHLY, FYNNEI. The CDR3 coding sequence is TGTGCCAGCAGTGTCTTCAATGAGCAGTTCTTC. Amino acids: CASSVFNEQFF.

The chain has TRBV30 and TRBJ2-1; 10 bases line up with TRBD2. Germline V gene data show CDR1 as GTSNPN and CDR2 as SVGIG (reference sequence). CDR3 length equals 14 residues. The J segment lost 7 bases and the V segment lost 3 bases, leaving 6 bases of the junction unmatched. The CDR3: CAWRVLAGTNEQFF. CDR3 sequence (DNA): TGTGCCTGGAGGGTACTAGCGGGAACTAATGAGCAGTTCTTC.

This clone occurred a few times. V gene TRBV7-3 combines with J gene TRBJ2-3, with 11 bases matching TRBD2. Germline lookup yields CDR1 SGHTA and CDR2 FQGTGA. Germline trimming cut 5 bases from V and 5 bases from J; bases unmatched to any gene: 15. There are 18 residues in the CDR3. CDR3 amino acids: CASSLRDLAGGGVDTQYF. CDR3 nucleotides: TGTGCCAGCAGCCTCCGGGATCTAGCGGGAGGTGGGGTAGATACGCAGTATTTT.